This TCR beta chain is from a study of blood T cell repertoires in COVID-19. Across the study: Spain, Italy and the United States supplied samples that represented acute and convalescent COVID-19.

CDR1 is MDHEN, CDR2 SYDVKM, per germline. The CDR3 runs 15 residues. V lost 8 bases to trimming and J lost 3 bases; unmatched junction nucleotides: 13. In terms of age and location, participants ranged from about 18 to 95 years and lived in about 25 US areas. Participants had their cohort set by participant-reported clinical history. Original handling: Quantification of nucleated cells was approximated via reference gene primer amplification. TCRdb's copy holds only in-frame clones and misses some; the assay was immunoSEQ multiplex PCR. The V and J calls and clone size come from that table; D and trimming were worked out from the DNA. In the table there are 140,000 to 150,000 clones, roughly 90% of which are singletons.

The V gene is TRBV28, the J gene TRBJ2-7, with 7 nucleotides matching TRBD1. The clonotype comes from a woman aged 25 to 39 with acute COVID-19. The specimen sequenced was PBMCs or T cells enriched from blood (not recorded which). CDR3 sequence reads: CASLDRDSPFYEQYF. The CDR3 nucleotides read TGTGCCAGCTTAGACAGGGACAGCCCTTTCTACGAGCAGTACTTC. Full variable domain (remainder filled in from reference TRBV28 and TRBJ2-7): DVKVTQSSRYLVKRTGEKVFLECVQDMDHENMFWYRQDPGLGLRLIYFSYDVKMKEKGDIPEGYSVSREKKERFSLILESASTNQTSMYLCASLDRDSPFYEQYFGPGTRLTVT.